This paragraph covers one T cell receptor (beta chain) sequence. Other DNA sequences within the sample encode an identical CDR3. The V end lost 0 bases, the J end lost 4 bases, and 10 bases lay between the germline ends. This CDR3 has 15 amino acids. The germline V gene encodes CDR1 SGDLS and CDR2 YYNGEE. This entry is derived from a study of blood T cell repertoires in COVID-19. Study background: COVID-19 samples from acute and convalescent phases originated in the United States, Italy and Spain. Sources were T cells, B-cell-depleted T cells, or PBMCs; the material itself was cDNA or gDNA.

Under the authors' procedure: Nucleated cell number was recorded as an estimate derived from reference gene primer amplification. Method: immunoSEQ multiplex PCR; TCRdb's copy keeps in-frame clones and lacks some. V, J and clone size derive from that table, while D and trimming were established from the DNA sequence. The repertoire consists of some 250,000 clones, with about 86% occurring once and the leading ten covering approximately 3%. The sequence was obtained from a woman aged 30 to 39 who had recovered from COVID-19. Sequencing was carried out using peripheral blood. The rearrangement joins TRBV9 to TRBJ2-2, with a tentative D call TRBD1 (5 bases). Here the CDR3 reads CASSVVGQGTGELFF. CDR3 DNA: TGTGCCAGCAGCGTAGTGGGGCAGGGCACCGGGGAGCTGTTTTTT. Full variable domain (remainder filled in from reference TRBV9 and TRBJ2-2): DSGVTQTPKHLITATGQRVTLRCSPRSGDLSVYWYQQSLDQGLQFLIQYYNGEERAKGNILERFSAQQFPDLHSELNLSSLELGDSALYFCASSVVGQGTGELFFGEGSRLTVL.